A single sample gave rise to the 23 T cell receptor beta chains below, sequenced in a study of blood T cell repertoires in COVID-19. This table comes from immunoSEQ multiplex PCR, and its TCRdb copy is limited to in-frame clones, with some not included. The sample lists roughly 280,000 clones, 85% to 95% occurring once. Sequencing was done on a sample of PBMCs or T cells enriched from blood (not recorded which). Source of these receptors: a man between 35 and 55 years old who had been exposed to COVID-19.

DNA for the CDR3: TGTGCCAGCAGCTTAAACGAGGGTAGTGGCTACACCTTC. Its translation is CASSLNEGSGYTF. This chain connects TRBV11-2 to TRBJ1-2; no clear D. The CDR3 loop spans 13 amino acids. Trimming took off 2 bases at V and 7 bases at J, with 11 bases between the two ends. Germline V gene lookup returns CDR1 SGHAT and CDR2 FQNNGV.

This chain links TRBV18 with TRBJ1-4, with unresolved D. Between the trimmed V and J ends, which lost 5 bases and 7 bases, there was a span of 17 bases. The CDR3 spans 15 residues. From germline, CDR1 is KGHSH and CDR2 LQKENI. As DNA, the CDR3 is TGTGCCAGCTCAAGATCTCCGTCAGGCAGTGAAAAACTGTTTTTT. This codes for CASSRSPSGSEKLFF.

The gene calls are TRBV28 and TRBJ2-7, with 13 bases aligning to TRBD2. V shed 6 bases, J shed 3 bases, and the junction held 5 bases outside the gene matches. Germline-derived CDR1 and CDR2 are MDHEN and SYDVKM. This CDR3 region has 15 residues. For the CDR3, the DNA is TGTGCCAGCAGGATAGGACTAGCGGGAGACTACGAGCAGTACTTC. Translation gives CASRIGLAGDYEQYF.

The rearrangement uses TRBV10-2 and TRBJ2-1; TRBD1 matches at 10 bases. CDR3 length: 15 amino acids. With V trimmed by 7 bases and J by 8 bases, 11 bases remained unmatched. CDR1 and CDR2 from the germline V gene are WSHSY and SAAADI. CDR3 sequence (DNA): TGCGCCAGCACCCGGACAGGGGGATTTAGCGATGAGCAGTTCTTC. Translation gives CASTRTGGFSDEQFF.

The chain joins TRBV4-3 to TRBJ2-1; D is undetermined. The CDR3 loop spans 17 amino acids. Trimming took off 1 base at V and 1 base at J, with 14 bases between the two ends. Germline assignment: CDR1 LGHNA and CDR2 YSLEER. The CDR3, as DNA: TGCGCCAGCAGCCAAGGATACGCGAGTATATCCTACAATGAGCAGTTCTTC. It specifies CASSQGYASISYNEQFF.

In its sample, this clone was seen once. The V and J genes are TRBV6-4 and TRBJ1-5; D uncertain. Germline V gene sequence: CDR1 MRHNA, CDR2 SNTAGT. The CDR3 length is 21 residues. V lost 2 bases and J lost 0, with 26 bases in between. DNA for the CDR3: TGTGCCAGCAGTGACCCTTGGGATGAGGGAAGGAGGGTTTATAGCAATCAGCCCCAGCATTTT. Translated: CASSDPWDEGRRVYSNQPQHF.

This rearrangement joins TRBV19 to TRBJ2-1, with 9 bases that match TRBD1. The trim removed 9 bases at V and 6 bases at J, leaving 6 bases unmatched. Germline-derived CDR1 and CDR2 are LNHDA and SQIVND (reference sequence). CDR3 size: 13 residues. The CDR3 protein is CASGTGTINEQFF. The CDR3, as DNA: TGTGCCAGCGGGACAGGGACTATCAATGAGCAGTTCTTC.

The V call is TRBV27, the J call TRBJ2-2; 8 nucleotides line up with TRBD1. CDR3 length: 15 residues. Trimming took 6 bases from V and 6 from J; bases not matched to a gene: 9. CDR1 is MNHEY and CDR2 is SMNVEV in the germline V gene (reference sequence). The CDR3 spells CASSSPGQGSGELFF. The CDR3 nucleotides read TGTGCCAGCAGCTCCCCCGGACAGGGTTCCGGGGAGCTGTTTTTT.

Of note for this clone: No conserved phenylalanine or tryptophan ends this CDR3, so it is likely a read error. The limits of the CDR3 on the DNA are not certain, so only TCRdb's listed CDR3 is given. The chain combines TRBV23-1 with TRBJ2-7; TRBD1, the table's D call, lacks a check against the DNA. TRBV23-1 is assigned to the ORF class and has an uncertain function. The CDR3 is 11 amino acids long, termini counted. The CDR3 loop is CASSQGDRMWP.

This rearrangement joins TRBV25-1 to TRBJ2-5; TRBD2 matches 7 bases. The CDR3 length is 15 residues. Germline V gives CDR1 MGHDK, CDR2 SYGVNS. J lost 1 base, V lost 5 bases, and 7 bases had no gene match. This CDR3 reads CASSSYTSVQETQYF. The CDR3 region has the DNA TGTGCCAGCAGTTCCTATACTAGCGTCCAAGAGACCCAGTACTTC.

The chain couples TRBV9 to TRBJ2-3; the match to TRBD2 covers 7 bases. V shed 6 bases and J 4 bases; nucleotides not matched to a gene: 8. Germline CDR1 is SGDLS and CDR2 is YYNGEE. The length of the CDR3 is 14 residues. CDR3 protein: CASNGGGPSDTQYF. CDR3 nucleotide sequence: TGTGCCAGCAACGGGGGAGGGCCTTCAGATACGCAGTATTTT. Combining the CDR3 with reference TRBV9 and TRBJ2-3 gives the whole variable domain DSGVTQTPKHLITATGQRVTLRCSPRSGDLSVYWYQQSLDQGLQFLIQYYNGEERAKGNILERFSAQQFPDLHSELNLSSLELGDSALYFCASNGGGPSDTQYFGPGTRLTVL.

This rearrangement joins TRBV28 to TRBJ2-3; D not resolved. V was cut by 6 bases and J by 2 bases, with 6 bases left in between. The CDR3 is made up of 12 amino acids. The germline V gene has CDR1 MDHEN and CDR2 SYDVKM. CDR3 sequence (DNA): TGTGCCAGCAGGTCGTACACAGATACGCAGTATTTT. It translates to CASRSYTDTQYF.

This chain uses TRBV10-3 with TRBJ2-1; D unclear. The ends were cut back, 0 bases at V and 4 bases at J, with 13 bases in the middle. Germline assignment: CDR1 ENHRY and CDR2 SYGVKD. This CDR3 is 16 amino acids long. CDR3 coding DNA: TGTGCCATCAGTGAGTCGACGAGCGCCCCTTACAATGAGCAGTTCTTC. Translating gives CAISESTSAPYNEQFF.

The V and J genes are TRBV6-2 or TRBV6-3 and TRBJ2-7, with 8 bases that match TRBD1. Losses at the gene ends were 2 bases for V and 12 bases for J; bases not matched to a gene: 9. The CDR3 is made up of 13 amino acids. Germline assignment: CDR1 MNHEY and CDR2 SVGEGT. DNA of the CDR3: TGTGCCAGCAGTTACCCTACAGGGGGAACCCGGTACTTC. Its translation is CASSYPTGGTRYF.

J is TRBJ1-4 and V is TRBV4-1; 9 bases match TRBD1. J lost 7 bases, V lost 0 bases, and 6 bases had no gene match. CDR1 and CDR2 (germline): MGHRA, YSYEKL. The length of the CDR3 is 16 residues. CDR3: CASSQDYNRGREKLFF. CDR3 coding DNA: TGCGCCAGCAGCCAAGATTACAACAGGGGGCGTGAAAAACTGTTTTTT.

V usage is TRBV3-1 (or the pseudogene TRBV3-2) and J usage is TRBJ1-1; 7 positions agree with TRBD1. CDR3 size: 16 residues. V lost 1 base to trimming and J lost 4 bases; unmatched junction nucleotides: 9. CDR1 is LGHDT, CDR2 YNNKEL, per germline (reference sequence). The CDR3 loop is CASSQGGGGGVTEAFF. CDR3 DNA: TGTGCCAGCAGCCAAGGTGGAGGGGGCGGGGTCACTGAAGCTTTCTTT.

The chain is built from TRBV5-6 and TRBJ2-7, with D possibly being TRBD2 (7 bases). Germline CDR1 is SGHDT and CDR2 is YYEEEE. Trimming left V 5 bases short and J 0 bases short, with 18 bases between. The CDR3 consists of 16 residues. The CDR3 DNA follows: TGTGCCAGCAGAGAACAGGGAGGGCTGAGCTCCTACGAGCAGTACTTC. It translates to CASREQGGLSSYEQYF.

This clone was counted once. The rearrangement joins TRBV30 to TRBJ1-2; perhaps TRBD1 as D (5 bases). Germline lookup yields CDR1 GTSNPN and CDR2 SVGIG (reference sequence). Trimming pared 2 bases from V and 6 bases from J, leaving 19 bases between. The CDR3 runs 15 residues. The CDR3 here is CAWSPQSPGINGYTF. Here the CDR3 DNA reads TGTGCCTGGAGTCCACAATCGCCAGGGATTAATGGCTACACCTTC.

DNA for the CDR3: TGTGCCAGCAGCTTAGGGCCCCTGGCCGCTTACGAGCAGTACTTC. Protein sequence: CASSLGPLAAYEQYF. This sequence joins TRBV7-2 and TRBJ2-7; D not resolved. V shed 1 base and J shed 4 bases, with 14 bases lying between them. Germline V gene lookup returns CDR1 SGHTA and CDR2 FQGNSA. The CDR3 runs to 15 residues.

The rearrangement joins TRBV28 to TRBJ1-5, with D possibly being TRBD1 (5 bases). Germline V lookup: CDR1 MDHEN, CDR2 SYDVKM. There are 17 residues in the CDR3. Trimming shortened V by 0 bases and J by 2 bases, and 14 bases separated the two germline ends. The CDR3 region is CASSLWAGTYGNQPQHF. CDR3 DNA sequence: TGTGCCAGCAGTTTATGGGCGGGGACGTACGGCAATCAGCCCCAGCATTTT. Drawing the rest from reference TRBV28 and TRBJ1-5, the complete variable domain is DVKVTQSSRYLVKRTGEKVFLECVQDMDHENMFWYRQDPGLGLRLIYFSYDVKMKEKGDIPEGYSVSREKKERFSLILESASTNQTSMYLCASSLWAGTYGNQPQHFGDGTRLSIL.

The chain joins TRBV30 to TRBJ2-3; 15 positions agree with TRBD2. Trimming took 5 bases from V and 1 from J; bases not matched to a gene: 4. The CDR3 length is 16 residues. From germline, CDR1 is GTSNPN and CDR2 SVGIG (reference sequence). CDR3 nucleotide sequence: TGTGCCTGGGGACTAGCGGGAGGGCCGGGCACAGATACGCAGTATTTT. It encodes CAWGLAGGPGTDTQYF.

This chain joins TRBV28 and TRBJ1-3, with a weak D call TRBD1 (5 bases). V lost 2 bases, J lost 0 bases, and 8 bases lay in between. The CDR3 runs to 15 residues. Per germline, CDR1 MDHEN and CDR2 SYDVKM. The CDR3 nucleotides are TGTGCCAGCAGTTTAGGAGACAGCTCTGGAAACACCATATATTTT. This sequence encodes CASSLGDSSGNTIYF. Using reference TRBV28 and TRBJ1-3 for the parts outside the CDR3, the full variable domain is DVKVTQSSRYLVKRTGEKVFLECVQDMDHENMFWYRQDPGLGLRLIYFSYDVKMKEKGDIPEGYSVSREKKERFSLILESASTNQTSMYLCASSLGDSSGNTIYFGEGSWLTVV.

The chain couples TRBV3-1 (or the pseudogene TRBV3-2) to TRBJ2-2; 9 nucleotides align to TRBD2. The ends lost 1 base at V and 6 bases at J; junction bases unmatched: 6. The CDR3 extends over 16 amino acids. Germline-derived CDR1 and CDR2 are LGHDT and YNNKEL (reference sequence). CDR3 region: CASSQAAGGPSGELFF. The CDR3 bases are TGTGCCAGCAGCCAAGCCGCGGGAGGGCCCTCCGGGGAGCTGTTTTTT.